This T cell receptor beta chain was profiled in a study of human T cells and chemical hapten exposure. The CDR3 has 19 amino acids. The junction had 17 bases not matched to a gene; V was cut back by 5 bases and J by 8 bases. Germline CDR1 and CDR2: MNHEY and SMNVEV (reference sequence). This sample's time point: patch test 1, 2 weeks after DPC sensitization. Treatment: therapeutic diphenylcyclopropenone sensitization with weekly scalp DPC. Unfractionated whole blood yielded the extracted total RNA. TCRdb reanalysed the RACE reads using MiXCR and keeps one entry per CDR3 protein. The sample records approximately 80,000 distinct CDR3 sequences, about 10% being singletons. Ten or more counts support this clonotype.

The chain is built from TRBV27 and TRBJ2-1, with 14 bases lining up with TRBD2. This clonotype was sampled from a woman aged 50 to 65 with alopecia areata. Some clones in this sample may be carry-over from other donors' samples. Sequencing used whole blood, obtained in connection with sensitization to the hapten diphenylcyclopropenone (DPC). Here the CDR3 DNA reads TGTGCCAGCAGTCTTAGCCAGGTAGTCGCGGGACTAGCGGGAGATGAGCAGTTCTTC. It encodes CASSLSQVVAGLAGDEQFF.